These 9 T cell receptor beta chains came from one sample sequenced in a study of shared clonotypes between healthy human individuals. The assay was immunoSEQ multiplex PCR, and TCRdb's table has in-frame clones only and misses some. The repertoire holds 2.5 million or so clones, with approximately 94% as singletons. The sequenced sample was naive CD4+ T cells sorted from blood. Subset given: CD45RA+ positively selected. The receptors shown here come from a man younger than 35 in good health.

A remark on this clone: Other DNA sequences in this sample translate to the same CDR3. CDR3 sequence (DNA): TGCGCCAGCAGCTTGGCAGGGCAGAACACCGGGGAGCTGTTTTTT. Amino acids: CASSLAGQNTGELFF. This chain joins TRBV5-1 and TRBJ2-2; tentatively, D is TRBD1 (5 bases). This CDR3 is built from 15 residues. Germline-derived CDR1 and CDR2 are SGHRS and YFSETQ. V lost 0 bases and J 1 base, leaving 7 bases between the germline ends.

The J gene is TRBJ1-6, the V gene TRBV2; no clear D. Germline V CDR1 and CDR2: SNHLY, FYNNEI. The CDR3 consists of 15 residues. The V end lost 1 base, the J end lost 9 bases, and 13 bases lay between the germline ends. The CDR3 DNA reads as TGTGCCAGCAGTGAAGAAGGACGGACTGGTTCACCCCTCCACTTT. It yields the protein CASSEEGRTGSPLHF. The full variable domain, rest sourced from reference TRBV2 and TRBJ1-6, is EPEVTQTPSHQVTQMGQEVILRCVPISNHLYFYWYRQILGQKVEFLVSFYNNEISEKSEIFDDQFSVERPDGSNFTLKIRSTKLEDSAMYFCASSEEGRTGSPLHFGNGTRLTVT.

CDR3 bases: TGTGCCAGCAGTGTTGGAGGGGGAGGTGGATATCAGCCCCAGCATTTT. Translating it yields CASSVGGGGGYQPQHF. The chain has TRBV2 and TRBJ1-5; a weak D match, TRBD1 (6 bases). Per germline, CDR1 SNHLY and CDR2 FYNNEI. The CDR3 runs to 16 residues. V lost 4 bases to trimming and J lost 5 bases, with 18 bases between them.

This clone has just one count. The gene calls are TRBV28 and TRBJ1-1; D may be TRBD1 (5 bases). This CDR3 is 13 amino acids long. The germline CDR1 and CDR2 sequences are MDHEN and SYDVKM. The V and J ends lost 6 bases and 8 bases respectively, with 16 bases between them. CDR3 amino acids: CASRPPGRPEAFF. Here the CDR3 DNA reads TGTGCCAGCAGACCCCCGGGACGCCCAGAAGCTTTCTTT.

This clone is a singleton in its sample. This chain connects TRBV6-4 to TRBJ2-1; 9 nucleotides align to TRBD2. Germline values: CDR1 MRHNA, CDR2 SNTAGT. The CDR3 spans 17 residues. V trimming: 5 bases; J trimming: 3 bases; junction bases outside the gene matches: 11. The CDR3 is CASSTGTSPKGYNEQFF. Written as DNA, the CDR3 is TGTGCCAGCAGTACCGGGACTAGCCCTAAGGGCTACAATGAGCAGTTCTTC.

J is TRBJ2-3 and V is TRBV4-3; 8 bases fit TRBD2. The trim removed 3 bases at V and 0 bases at J, leaving 8 bases unmatched. The CDR3 is made up of 17 amino acids. Germline V gives CDR1 LGHNA, CDR2 YSLEER. DNA of the CDR3: TGCGCCAGCAGCCACGCTTTGCGGGAGGTCAGCACAGATACGCAGTATTTT. Translating gives CASSHALREVSTDTQYF.

The chain uses TRBV6-1 and TRBJ2-7; possible D gene TRBD1, 5 bases. CDR1 is MNHNS, CDR2 SASEGT, per germline. CDR3 length: 14 amino acids. V was cut by 0 bases and J by 6 bases, with 12 bases left in between. The CDR3 loop reads CASSEAAGKGEQYF. CDR3 coding DNA: TGTGCCAGCAGTGAAGCGGCAGGGAAGGGCGAGCAGTACTTC.

V usage is TRBV7-2 and J usage is TRBJ2-2; D ambiguous. Germline CDR1 is SGHTA and CDR2 is FQGNSA. This CDR3 is 13 amino acids long. V lost 7 bases, J lost 1 base, and 7 bases lay in between. CDR3 in DNA: TGTGCCAGCACTTGGGGGAACACCGGGGAGCTGTTTTTT. Its translation is CASTWGNTGELFF.

This sequence joins TRBV5-3 and TRBJ1-2, with 9 positions matching TRBD1. TRBV5-3 is given ORF status, its function remaining uncertain. The CDR3 is 15 residues long. V dropped 5 bases and J dropped 8; count of bases not matched to a gene: 13. The CDR3 coding sequence is TGTGCCAGAAGGGATGTCCGGGACAGGGCCCGGGGCTACACCTTC. Its protein is CARRDVRDRARGYTF.